This T cell receptor (beta chain) was profiled in a study of human T cells and chemical hapten exposure. About the study: Investigators sensitized approximately 2 cm by approximately 2 cm of upper inner arm skin with 2% DPC.

Findings and caveats of the study: Patch test score was positively correlated with the counts of PT1 expanded TCRs.

For the library, individual cDNA molecules each received unique molecular identifiers. Via MiXCR, TCRdb re-called the RACE reads, giving one row per CDR3 protein. The sample records fewer than 140,000 distinct CDR3 sequences, 10% to 15% being singletons. The table lists this clonotype with a few counts. The antigen is not known. Time point here: pre-sensitization, week 0. Regarding treatment: therapeutic diphenylcyclopropenone sensitization with weekly scalp DPC. Between the trimmed V and J ends, which lost 6 bases and 0 bases, there was a span of 8 bases. The CDR3 consists of 14 residues. Per the germline V gene, CDR1 is ENHRY and CDR2 is SYGVKD.

The V gene is TRBV10-3, the J gene TRBJ1-4; the D gene is possibly TRBD1 (5 bases). This receptor was taken from a woman aged 45-60 years with alopecia areata. Some clones in this sample may be carry-over from other donors' samples. The sample in question was whole blood, obtained in connection with sensitization to the hapten diphenylcyclopropenone (DPC). The CDR3 DNA reads as TGTGCCATCAGGCCGGGGCCAACTAATGAAAAACTGTTTTTT. Translation: CAIRPGPTNEKLFF.